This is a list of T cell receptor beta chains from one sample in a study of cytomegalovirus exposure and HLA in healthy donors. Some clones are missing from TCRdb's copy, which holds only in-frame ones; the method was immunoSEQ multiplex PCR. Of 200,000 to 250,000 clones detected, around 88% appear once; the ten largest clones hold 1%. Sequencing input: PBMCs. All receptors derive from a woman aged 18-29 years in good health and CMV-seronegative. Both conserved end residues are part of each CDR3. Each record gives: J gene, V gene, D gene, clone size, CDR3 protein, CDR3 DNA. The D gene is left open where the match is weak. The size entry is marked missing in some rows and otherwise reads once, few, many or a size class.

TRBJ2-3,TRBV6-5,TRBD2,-,CASRRLAGVGDTQYF,TGTGCCAGCAGAAGACTAGCGGGAGTTGGAGATACGCAGTATTTT
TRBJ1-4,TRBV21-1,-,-,CASSRSQGNSATNEKLFF,TGTGCCAGCAGCAGAAGCCAGGGGAATTCTGCAACTAATGAAAAACTGTTTTTT
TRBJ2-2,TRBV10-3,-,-,CAISEPNAGAANTGELFF,TGTGCCATCAGTGAGCCCAATGCGGGGGCCGCGAACACCGGGGAGCTGTTTTTT
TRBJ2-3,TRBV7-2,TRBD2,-,CASSLGLAGVQNTQYF,TGTGCCAGCAGCTTGGGACTAGCGGGAGTTCAAAATACGCAGTATTTT
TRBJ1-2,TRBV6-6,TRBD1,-,CASRSPQGALGYGYTF,TGTGCCAGCAGATCGCCGCAGGGGGCCTTGGGCTATGGCTACACCTTC
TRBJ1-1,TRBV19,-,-,CASSIDRPSNTEAFF,TGTGCCAGTAGTATTGACAGGCCCTCGAACACTGAAGCTTTCTTT
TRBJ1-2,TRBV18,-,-,CASSPSQTVNYGYTF,TGTGCCAGCTCACCATCCCAGACAGTAAACTATGGCTACACCTTC
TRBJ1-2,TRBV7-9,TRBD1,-,CASSPGTENGYTF,TGTGCCAGCTCCCCCGGGACAGAGAATGGCTACACCTTC
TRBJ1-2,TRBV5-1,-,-,CASSLGANYGYTF,TGCGCCAGCAGCTTGGGAGCCAACTATGGCTACACCTTC
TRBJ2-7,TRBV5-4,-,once,CASSLTQESGEQYF,TGTGCCAGCAGCCTAACTCAAGAATCGGGAGAGCAGTACTTC
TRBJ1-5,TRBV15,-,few,CATSTQGRNQPQHF,TGTGCCACCAGCACCCAGGGGCGGAATCAGCCCCAGCATTTT
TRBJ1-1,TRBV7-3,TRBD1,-,CASSLTGTATEAFF,TGTGCCAGCAGCTTAACGGGGACAGCAACTGAAGCTTTCTTT
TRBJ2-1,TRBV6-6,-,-,CASSRTTRANEQFF,TGTGCCAGCAGCCGAACGACTAGGGCCAATGAGCAGTTCTTC
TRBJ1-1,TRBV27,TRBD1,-,CASSSSAGTDLMNTEAFF,TGTGCCAGCAGTTCCAGCGCCGGGACAGACCTAATGAACACTGAAGCTTTCTTT
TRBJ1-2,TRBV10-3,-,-,CAISVEDYGYTF,TGTGCCATCAGTGTTGAGGATTATGGCTACACCTTC
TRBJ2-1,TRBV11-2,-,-,CASSLSGHNEQFF,TGTGCCAGCAGCTTAAGCGGCCACAATGAGCAGTTCTTC
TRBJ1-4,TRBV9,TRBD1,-,CASSVSAGGNEKLFF,TGTGCCAGCAGCGTATCCGCAGGGGGTAATGAAAAACTGTTTTTT
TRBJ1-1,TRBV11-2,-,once,CASSLAQGLGTEAFF,TGTGCCAGCAGCTTAGCCCAGGGGTTGGGCACTGAAGCTTTCTTT
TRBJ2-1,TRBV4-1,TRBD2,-,CASSQESLAGVRNEQFF,TGCGCCAGCAGCCAAGAGTCTCTAGCGGGAGTTCGCAATGAGCAGTTCTTC
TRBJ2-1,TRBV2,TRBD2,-,CASRARGGTYNEQFF,TGTGCCAGCAGGGCCCGCGGGGGAACTTACAATGAGCAGTTCTTC
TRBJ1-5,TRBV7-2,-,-,CASSLASSNQPQHF,TGTGCCAGCAGCTTAGCATCGAGCAATCAGCCCCAGCATTTT
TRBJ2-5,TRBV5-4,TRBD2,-,CASSPGLAGQETQYF,TGTGCCAGCAGCCCGGGACTAGCGGGCCAAGAGACCCAGTACTTC
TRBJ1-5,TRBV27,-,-,CAAGRGGERPQHF,TGTGCCGCGGGAAGGGGCGGGGAACGGCCCCAGCATTTT
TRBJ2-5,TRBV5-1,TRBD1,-,CASSGVQTGGAKETQYF,TGCGCCAGCAGCGGAGTTCAGACAGGGGGCGCGAAGGAGACCCAGTACTTC
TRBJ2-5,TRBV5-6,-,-,CASSLAGRQETQYF,TGTGCCAGCAGCTTGGCGGGGAGGCAAGAGACCCAGTACTTC
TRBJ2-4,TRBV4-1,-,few,CAGAMDIPKNIQYF,TGCGCCGGGGCCATGGACATCCCCAAAAACATTCAGTACTTC
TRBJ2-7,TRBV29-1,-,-,CSVSVFYEQYF,TGCAGCGTTTCTGTTTTCTACGAGCAGTACTTC
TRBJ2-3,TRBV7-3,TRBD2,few,CASSLYGLAGRADTQYF,TGTGCCAGCTCCCTGTACGGACTAGCGGGAAGGGCAGATACGCAGTATTTT
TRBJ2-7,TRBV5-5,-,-,CASRGRDEQYF,TGTGCCAGCAGGGGTCGGGACGAGCAGTACTTC
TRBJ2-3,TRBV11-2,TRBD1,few,CASSLDLATGADTQYF,TGTGCCAGCAGCTTAGATCTGGCGACAGGGGCGGATACGCAGTATTTT
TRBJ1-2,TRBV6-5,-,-,CASSKTGPPGGYTF,TGTGCCAGCAGTAAAACAGGGCCACCGGGGGGCTACACCTTC
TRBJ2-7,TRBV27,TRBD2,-,CASSSGGGGSYEQYF,TGTGCCAGCAGTTCTGGTGGGGGAGGGTCCTACGAGCAGTACTTC
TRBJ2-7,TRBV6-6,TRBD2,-,CASSYGRGLGPHEQYF,TGTGCCAGCAGTTACGGTAGGGGACTAGGGCCCCACGAGCAGTACTTC
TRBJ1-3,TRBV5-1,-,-,CASSTYTPAGTSGNTIYF,TGCGCCAGCAGCACTTATACGCCCGCGGGGACCTCTGGAAACACCATATATTTT
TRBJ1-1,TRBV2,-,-,CASSGQGSVEAFF,TGTGCCAGCAGTGGTCAGGGTAGTGTTGAAGCTTTCTTT
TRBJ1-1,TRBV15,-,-,CATGARWDTEAFF,TGTGCCACTGGGGCCCGATGGGACACTGAAGCTTTCTTT
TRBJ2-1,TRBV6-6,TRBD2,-,CASSPTSDEQFF,TGTGCCAGCAGCCCGACTAGCGATGAGCAGTTCTTC
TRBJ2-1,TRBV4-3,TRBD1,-,CASSQVDRGAAGGYNEQFF,TGCGCCAGCAGCCAAGTGGACAGGGGGGCGGCGGGAGGTTACAATGAGCAGTTCTTC
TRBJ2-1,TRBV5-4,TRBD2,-,CASSYREGFDEQFF,TGTGCCAGCAGCTACCGGGAGGGGTTCGATGAGCAGTTCTTC
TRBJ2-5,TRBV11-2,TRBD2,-,CASSLGLAGETQYF,TGTGCCAGCAGCTTGGGACTAGCGGGAGAGACCCAGTACTTC
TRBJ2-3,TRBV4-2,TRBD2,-,CASSQGGGGSDTQYF,TGTGCCAGCAGCCAAGGCGGGGGAGGAAGCGATACGCAGTATTTT